These 14 T cell receptor beta chains came from one sample sequenced in a study of blood T cell repertoires in COVID-19. The protocol was immunoSEQ multiplex PCR, while the TCRdb copy is restricted to in-frame clones and leaves out a portion. The sample has around 300,000 clones, about 91% seen once; the top ten hold around 1.6%. Sequencing was done on a sample of peripheral blood. These receptors were obtained from a woman aged 25 to 39 with COVID-19, enrolled during active disease.

The chain joins TRBV24-1 to TRBJ2-7, with 7 bases identical to TRBD1. The junction had 11 bases not matched to a gene; V was cut back by 4 bases and J by 0 bases. This CDR3 has 17 amino acids. From germline, CDR1 is KGHDR and CDR2 SFDVKD. CDR3 nucleotide sequence: TGTGCCACCAGTGACTACGATGGACAGGATGACTCCTACGAGCAGTACGTC. It encodes CATSDYDGQDDSYEQYV.

The chain has TRBV6-5 and TRBJ1-2; D ambiguous. Looked up from germline, CDR1 is MNHEY and CDR2 is SVGAGI. V lost 10 bases and J 3 bases, leaving 18 bases between the germline ends. The CDR3 covers 14 residues. CDR3 bases: TGTGCCAACCCCGACACTTCCTTGTACTATGGCTACACCTTC. Its protein is CANPDTSLYYGYTF.

The chain joins TRBV4-1 to TRBJ1-1; TRBD1 aligns across 11 bases. CDR3 length: 15 amino acids. CDR1 and CDR2 (germline): MGHRA, YSYEKL. V dropped 3 bases and J dropped 4; count of bases not matched to a gene: 4. This chain's CDR3 is CASSQAGTGGTEAFF. The CDR3 DNA reads as TGCGCCAGCAGCCAGGCCGGGACAGGGGGCACTGAAGCTTTCTTT.

The chain links TRBV4-2 to TRBJ2-3; 9 bases are a match to TRBD2. CDR3 length equals 17 residues. The V segment lost 0 bases and the J segment 1 base; nucleotides outside the gene matches: 5. Germline V lookup: CDR1 LGHNA, CDR2 YNFKEQ. This CDR3 reads CASSQDVTSGGTDTQYF. CDR3 sequence (DNA): TGTGCCAGCAGCCAAGACGTGACTAGCGGCGGCACAGATACGCAGTATTTT.

The V call is TRBV7-2, the J call TRBJ2-5; 9 bases are a match to TRBD2. The CDR3 runs to 15 residues. J lost 1 base, V lost 5 bases, and 5 bases had no gene match. CDR1 is SGHTA and CDR2 is FQGNSA in the germline V gene. CDR3 DNA: TGTGCCAGCAGCGATCGGCGGGGGGGCCAAGAGACCCAGTACTTC. Translation: CASSDRRGGQETQYF.

The CDR3 sequence is CASSFQGVRGYTF. For the CDR3, the DNA is TGTGCCAGCAGTTTTCAGGGGGTACGGGGCTACACCTTC. The V gene is TRBV6-5, the J gene TRBJ1-2, with 7 positions matching TRBD1. J gave up 8 bases and V 4 bases, and 7 bases lay outside the gene matches. Germline CDR1 and CDR2: MNHEY and SVGAGI. This CDR3 has 13 amino acids.

The V and J genes are TRBV11-2 and TRBJ1-1; weak D call: TRBD1 (5 bases). Looked up from germline, CDR1 is SGHAT and CDR2 is FQNNGV. This CDR3 comprises 14 residues. V was clipped by 1 base and J by 0 bases, with 6 bases between them. CDR3 protein: CASSLGQMNTEAFF. DNA for the CDR3: TGTGCCAGCAGCTTAGGACAGATGAACACTGAAGCTTTCTTT.

The chain carries TRBV24-1 and TRBJ1-4, with TRBD1 matching over 10 bases. Germline V gene lookup returns CDR1 KGHDR and CDR2 SFDVKD. Trimming took 3 bases from V and 5 from J; bases not matched to a gene: 5. The CDR3 has 16 residues. The CDR3 region has the DNA TGTGCCACCAGTGATACCCGGACAGGGGGAAATGAAAAACTGTTTTTT. Its translation: CATSDTRTGGNEKLFF.

This rearrangement joins TRBV2 to TRBJ2-2; 9 bases fit TRBD1. Germline CDR1 SNHLY, CDR2 FYNNEI. Losses at the gene ends were 7 bases for V and 4 bases for J; bases not matched to a gene: 7. CDR3 length: 15 amino acids. CDR3: CASKGDRGITGELFF. As DNA, the CDR3 is TGTGCCAGCAAGGGAGACAGGGGGATCACCGGGGAGCTGTTTTTT. The whole variable domain, filled in from reference TRBV2 and TRBJ2-2, reads EPEVTQTPSHQVTQMGQEVILRCVPISNHLYFYWYRQILGQKVEFLVSFYNNEISEKSEIFDDQFSVERPDGSNFTLKIRSTKLEDSAMYFCASKGDRGITGELFFGEGSRLTVL.

The chain recombines TRBV19 with TRBJ2-2; the match to TRBD1 covers 7 bases. The CDR3 is 14 residues long. Germline CDR1 reads LNHDA; CDR2 reads SQIVND (reference sequence). Losses at the gene ends were 6 bases for V and 1 base for J; bases not matched to a gene: 2. CDR3 region: CASRTGMNTGELFF. The DNA of the CDR3 is TGTGCCAGTAGGACAGGGATGAACACCGGGGAGCTGTTTTTT.

The rearrangement joins TRBV5-6 to TRBJ1-2, with a weak D call TRBD1 (6 bases). Germline V gene data show CDR1 as SGHDT and CDR2 as YYEEEE. Deletions cut 4 bases from V and 4 bases from J, with 20 bases between. The CDR3 is made up of 16 amino acids. The CDR3 protein is CASSPFRQAVRYGYTF. CDR3 coding DNA: TGTGCCAGCAGCCCATTTCGACAGGCTGTTCGCTATGGCTACACCTTC.

The gene calls are TRBV13 and TRBJ1-1, with D possibly matching TRBD1 (6 bases). V was pared by 6 bases and J by 4 bases, with 15 bases between. Per the germline V gene, CDR1 is PRHDT and CDR2 is FYEKMQ (reference sequence). The CDR3 spans 14 residues. The CDR3 DNA reads as TGTGCCAGCAGTTCAGACAGGTGGAGCACTGAAGCTTTCTTT. Amino acid sequence: CASSSDRWSTEAFF.

The chain uses TRBV27 and TRBJ1-2; the D is unclear. The germline V and J ends were trimmed by 8 bases and 0 bases, with 13 bases remaining between them. Germline V gives CDR1 MNHEY, CDR2 SMNVEV (reference sequence). The CDR3 is made up of 14 amino acids. The CDR3, as DNA: TGTGCCAGCCCCAAAAACACAGCTAACTATGGCTACACCTTC. This codes for CASPKNTANYGYTF.

The chain links TRBV18 to TRBJ1-4; 10 positions agree with TRBD1. Germline lookup yields CDR1 KGHSH and CDR2 LQKENI. CDR3 length: 15 amino acids. The V gene end was trimmed by 1 base and the J gene end by 8 bases; junction bases not matched to a gene: 4. The CDR3 region has the DNA TGTGCCAGCTCACCACGGACAGGGGGATGGGAAAAACTGTTTTTT. Its protein is CASSPRTGGWEKLFF.